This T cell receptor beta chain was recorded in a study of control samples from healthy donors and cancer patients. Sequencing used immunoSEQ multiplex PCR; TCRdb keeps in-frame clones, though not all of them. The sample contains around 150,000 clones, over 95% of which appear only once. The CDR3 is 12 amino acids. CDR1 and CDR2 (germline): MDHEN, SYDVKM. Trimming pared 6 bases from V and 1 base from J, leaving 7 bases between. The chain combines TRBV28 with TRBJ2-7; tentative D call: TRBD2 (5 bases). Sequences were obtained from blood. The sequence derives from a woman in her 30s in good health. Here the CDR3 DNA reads TGTGCCAGCAGGAGCGGTTCCTACGAGCAGTACTTC. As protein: CASRSGSYEQYF.